This T cell receptor beta chain was observed in a study of T cell responses to AZD1222 COVID-19 vaccine. Study-level findings and limits: All repertoire sampling was performed exclusively after the peak T cell response.

Between the trimmed V and J ends, which lost 5 bases and 1 base, there was a span of 15 bases. The germline V gene encodes CDR1 MNHEY and CDR2 SMNVEV (reference sequence). This CDR3 spans 15 amino acids. Method: immunoSEQ multiplex PCR; TCRdb's copy keeps in-frame clones and lacks some. Of approximately 75,000 clones listed, around 87% are singletons. Of note for this clone: Its cognate antigen is unknown.

The specimen comprised peripheral blood, sampled 28 days after the second AZD1222 dose. This TCR came from an adult who received the AZD1222 COVID-19 vaccine. The chain has TRBV27 and TRBJ2-7; D call uncertain. CDR3 nucleotides: TGTGCCAGCAGTGCACAACCCACATTTTCCTACGAGCAGTACTTC. It specifies CASSAQPTFSYEQYF.